This T cell receptor beta chain derives from a study of control samples from healthy donors and cancer patients. This clone has just one count. Trimming at V came to 5 bases and at J to 5 bases, leaving 5 bases not matched to a gene. From germline, CDR1 is SGDLS and CDR2 YYNGEE. The CDR3 consists of 14 residues. The table came from immunoSEQ multiplex PCR; TCRdb's copy has only in-frame clones and leaves some out. The repertoire includes fewer than 500,000 clones, around 90% of them detected once, and just under 6.5% sits in the top ten. This TCR derives from a man aged 35 to 55 with head and neck cancer. The rearrangement uses TRBV9 and TRBJ2-3, with 10 bases lining up with TRBD2. The sequenced material came from PBMCs. CDR3 sequence: CASSEREGGDTQYF. For the CDR3, the DNA is TGTGCCAGCAGTGAGCGGGAGGGGGGAGATACGCAGTATTTT.